What follows are 21 T cell receptor beta chains derived from one specimen sequenced in a study of T cells in Graves' hyperthyroidism and ophthalmopathy. The investigators amplified TCR beta CDR3 regions from RNA transcripts. The TCR CDR3 was amplified in a first-round RT-PCR using the HTBI primer set. TCRdb itself ran the multiplex PCR reads through MiXCR, one entry per CDR3 protein. This sample has around 300,000 distinct CDR3 sequences; more than 10% occur once, and the top ten carry 7% to 8.5%. Sequenced: blood. The receptors come from a woman aged 25 to 39 with Graves' hyperthyroidism that later progressed to Graves' ophthalmopathy.

This clonotype has only a few counts. The chain combines TRBV19 with TRBJ1-5; D remains ambiguous. This CDR3 spans 15 amino acids. V lost 5 bases and J lost 1, with 12 bases in between. Germline loops: CDR1 LNHDA, CDR2 SQIVND (reference sequence). CDR3 sequence: CASSVGVGSNQPQHF. The CDR3 nucleotides read TGTGCCAGTAGTGTTGGGGTGGGGAGCAATCAGCCCCAGCATTTT.

This clonotype occurred a few times. This chain uses TRBV5-1 with TRBJ2-3, with 8 nucleotides matching TRBD2. CDR3 length: 14 residues. Germline V gene sequence: CDR1 SGHRS, CDR2 YFSETQ. J was trimmed by 0 bases and V by 7 bases; bases with no gene match: 4. Here the CDR3 reads CASRGGSSTDTQYF. The DNA of the CDR3 is TGCGCCAGCCGCGGGGGGTCTAGCACAGATACGCAGTATTTT. Looking up the rest from reference TRBV5-1 and TRBJ2-3 gives the full variable domain: KAGVTQTPRYLIKTRGQQVTLSCSPISGHRSVSWYQQTPGQGLQFLFEYFSETQRNKGNFPGRFSGRQFSNSRSEMNVSTLELGDSALYLCASRGGSSTDTQYFGPGTRLTVL.

This clonotype has a count of ten or more. This chain connects TRBV9 to TRBJ2-7, with D unclear. The CDR3 runs 15 residues. The germline V and J ends were trimmed by 0 bases and 0 bases, with 10 bases remaining between them. Germline CDR1 is SGDLS and CDR2 is YYNGEE. CDR3 sequence (DNA): TGTGCCAGCAGCGTAGGGGATAGCCCCTCCTACGAGCAGTACTTC. It yields the protein CASSVGDSPSYEQYF.

This clonotype was seen many times. This sequence joins TRBV7-2 and TRBJ2-3; D gene unclear. The CDR3 length is 14 residues. Germline lookup yields CDR1 SGHTA and CDR2 FQGNSA. V was pared by 6 bases and J by 1 base, with 11 bases between. CDR3 region: CASSFASGTDTQYF. CDR3 bases: TGTGCCAGCAGTTTCGCCAGCGGCACAGATACGCAGTATTTT. The full variable domain, in which reference TRBV7-2 and TRBJ2-3 provide the parts outside the CDR3, is GAGVSQSPSNKVTEKGKDVELRCDPISGHTALYWYRQSLGQGLEFLIYFQGNSAPDKSGLPSDRFSAERTGGSVSTLTIQRTQQEDSAVYLCASSFASGTDTQYFGPGTRLTVL.

With regard to this clonotype: It may be a read error: a sequence one base away is much more abundant. The chain joins TRBV6-1 to TRBJ2-5; TRBD1 agrees at 11 bases. V lost 5 bases, J lost 3 bases, and 8 bases stayed unmatched. This CDR3 has 16 residues. Germline lookup yields CDR1 MNHNS and CDR2 SASEGT. The DNA for the CDR3 is TGTGCCAGCAGTCCACCCGGGACAGGGGGAGAAGAGACCCAGTACTTC. It is translated as CASSPPGTGGEETQYF.

This clonotype was detected a few times. The chain has TRBV19 and TRBJ2-1; TRBD2 matches at 10 bases. The CDR3 extends over 16 amino acids. Unmatched junction bases numbered 8, after V lost 4 bases and J lost 5 bases. CDR1 is LNHDA, CDR2 SQIVND, per germline (reference sequence). CDR3 sequence reads: CASSTWGLAGDNEQFF. CDR3 nucleotide sequence: TGTGCCAGTAGTACCTGGGGGCTAGCGGGAGACAATGAGCAGTTCTTC.

This clonotype has ten or more counts. The chain joins TRBV6-5 to TRBJ1-2, with D possibly being TRBD1 (6 bases). The CDR3 consists of 14 residues. V was clipped by 2 bases and J by 8 bases, with 15 bases between them. Germline V gene data show CDR1 as MNHEY and CDR2 as SVGAGI. The CDR3 reads CASSYTPGGVGYTF. DNA for the CDR3: TGTGCCAGCAGTTACACCCCCGGGGGCGTCGGCTACACCTTC.

In this sample, this clonotype turned up many times. Written as DNA, the CDR3 is TGCGCCAGCAGCCAAGAGGGGAAGTGGACCGGGGAGCTGTTTTTT. Amino acid sequence: CASSQEGKWTGELFF. The chain recombines TRBV4-3 with TRBJ2-2, with D uncertain. CDR3 size: 15 residues. V gave up 0 bases and J gave up 5 bases, with 10 bases separating them. From germline, CDR1 is LGHNA and CDR2 YSLEER.

The count of this clonotype is one. The chain recombines TRBV7-2 with TRBJ1-2; D unresolved. The germline V and J ends were trimmed by 4 bases and 8 bases, with 8 bases remaining between them. CDR1 is SGHTA and CDR2 is FQGNSA in the germline V gene. This CDR3 has 11 residues. DNA of the CDR3: TGTGCCAGCAGCTCGACCGACGGCTACACCTTC. Amino acid sequence: CASSSTDGYTF.

The table lists this clonotype with many counts. V gene TRBV5-1 combines with J gene TRBJ2-7; unclear D gene. The germline V and J ends were trimmed by 2 bases and 0 bases, with 12 bases remaining between them. CDR3 length: 15 residues. The germline V gene encodes CDR1 SGHRS and CDR2 YFSETQ. The CDR3 DNA is TGCGCCAGCAGCTTCGAGAGGCCATTCTCCTACGAGCAGTACTTC. It is translated as CASSFERPFSYEQYF.

This clonotype was detected ten times or more. V is TRBV6-5 and J is TRBJ2-1; D is unresolved. Trimming took off 0 bases at V and 9 bases at J, with 6 bases between the two ends. The CDR3 runs to 12 residues. In germline, CDR1 is MNHEY, CDR2 SVGAGI. DNA of the CDR3: TGTGCCAGCAGTTACTCAGGCACTGAGCAGTTCTTC. Its translation is CASSYSGTEQFF.

This clonotype was seen at least ten times. The chain employs TRBV18 and TRBJ2-1, with 11 bases lining up with TRBD2. Trimming removed 1 base from V and 1 base from J; junction bases left unmatched: 6. The CDR3 length is 18 residues. Germline V gene sequence: CDR1 KGHSH, CDR2 LQKENI. The CDR3 is CASSPRSGRADSYNEQFF. CDR3 nucleotides: TGTGCCAGCTCACCACGTAGCGGGAGGGCCGATTCCTACAATGAGCAGTTCTTC. Combining the CDR3 with reference TRBV18 and TRBJ2-1 gives the whole variable domain NAGVMQNPRHLVRRRGQEARLRCSPMKGHSHVYWYRQLPEEGLKFMVYLQKENIIDESGMPKERFSAEFPKEGPSILRIQQVVRGDSAAYFCASSPRSGRADSYNEQFFGPGTRLTVL.

The chain joins TRBV6-1 to TRBJ2-2; 7 bases agree with TRBD2. J was trimmed by 3 bases and V by 7 bases; bases with no gene match: 8. The germline V gene encodes CDR1 MNHNS and CDR2 SASEGT. The CDR3 sequence is 15 residues long. The CDR3 DNA reads as TGTGCCAGCAAAAGTAGCGGGTTATACACCGGGGAGCTGTTTTTT. This sequence encodes CASKSSGLYTGELFF.

There are many counts of this clonotype. The V and J genes are TRBV13 and TRBJ2-3; TRBD2 matches 9 bases. The CDR3 is 15 amino acids. In germline, CDR1 is PRHDT, CDR2 FYEKMQ (reference sequence). The V segment lost 3 bases and the J segment 4 bases; nucleotides outside the gene matches: 5. CDR3 residues: CASSFKREVSDTQYF. CDR3 sequence (DNA): TGTGCCAGCAGCTTCAAGCGGGAGGTGTCAGATACGCAGTATTTT. Together with reference TRBV13 and TRBJ2-3, the CDR3 gives the full variable domain: AAGVIQSPRHLIKEKRETATLKCYPIPRHDTVYWYQQGPGQDPQFLISFYEKMQSDKGSIPDRFSAQQFSDYHSELNMSSLELGDSALYFCASSFKREVSDTQYFGPGTRLTVL.

Many counts were recorded for this clonotype. A much larger clone differs from this one at a single base, so this may be a read error. Given the absence of the conserved phenylalanine or tryptophan at the CDR3 end, a read error is likely. This rearrangement joins TRBV11-2 to TRBJ1-1, with D unclear. CDR1 and CDR2 from the germline V gene are SGHAT and FQNNGV. The CDR3 covers 13 residues. Trimming pared 5 bases from V and 0 bases from J, leaving 7 bases between. The CDR3 DNA is TGTGCCAGCAGCCGAGAAATGAACACTGAAGCTTTCCTT. As protein: CASSREMNTEAFL.

This clonotype has at least ten counts. The V and J genes are TRBV19 and TRBJ2-1, with 10 bases identical to TRBD2. Losses at the gene ends were 5 bases for V and 6 bases for J; bases not matched to a gene: 4. Germline CDR1 LNHDA, CDR2 SQIVND (reference sequence). The CDR3 length is 14 residues. The CDR3 region is CASSVAGGPNEQFF. The DNA of the CDR3 is TGTGCCAGTAGTGTAGCGGGAGGCCCCAATGAGCAGTTCTTC.

This rearrangement joins TRBV5-4 to TRBJ1-4; D not resolved. The CDR3 length is 15 residues. Germline values: CDR1 SGHNT, CDR2 YYREEE (reference sequence). Trimming took 5 bases from V and 3 from J, leaving 14 bases between them. In nucleotides, the CDR3 is TGTGCCAGCAGTTCTCCCGGCGGGGCTAATGAAAAACTGTTTTTT. Translated: CASSSPGGANEKLFF.

V usage is TRBV5-6 and J usage is TRBJ2-1, with D unresolved. Trimming took 4 bases from V and 1 from J, leaving 12 bases between them. Germline V gives CDR1 SGHDT, CDR2 YYEEEE. The CDR3 is made up of 15 amino acids. CDR3 region: CASSPDGRSYNEQFF. The DNA for the CDR3 is TGTGCCAGCAGCCCGGATGGTAGGTCCTACAATGAGCAGTTCTTC. Full variable domain (missing parts from reference TRBV5-6 and TRBJ2-1): DAGVTQSPTHLIKTRGQQVTLRCSPKSGHDTVSWYQQALGQGPQFIFQYYEEEERQRGNFPDRFSGHQFPNYSSELNVNALLLGDSALYLCASSPDGRSYNEQFFGPGTRLTVL.

This clonotype was counted at least ten times. The genes are TRBV6-1 and TRBJ1-1; TRBD1 aligns across 7 bases. This CDR3 region has 14 residues. Germline CDR1 is MNHNS and CDR2 is SASEGT. The ends lost 5 bases at V and 5 bases at J; junction bases unmatched: 8. This chain's CDR3 is CASSLAKTGTEAFF. CDR3 in DNA: TGTGCCAGCAGTTTAGCGAAGACAGGGACTGAAGCTTTCTTT.

This clonotype was detected ten times or more. The chain recombines TRBV28 with TRBJ2-3; 11 nucleotides agree with TRBD2. Per germline, CDR1 MDHEN and CDR2 SYDVKM. The CDR3 is 16 residues long. V was clipped by 5 bases and J by 7 bases; unmatched bases: 11. The CDR3 region has the DNA TGTGCCAGCAGTCCATCGGGACTAGCGGTCTCGAATACGCAGTATTTT. This gives the protein CASSPSGLAVSNTQYF.

Ten or more counts support this clonotype. V usage is TRBV7-9 and J usage is TRBJ2-1, with 11 bases that match TRBD2. This CDR3 contains 17 residues. Looked up from germline, CDR1 is SEHNR and CDR2 is FQNEAQ (reference sequence). The V and J ends lost 1 base and 1 base, in that order; junction bases with no gene match: 3. This chain's CDR3 is CASSLEVAGGSYNEQFF. The CDR3 DNA reads as TGTGCCAGCAGCTTAGAAGTAGCGGGAGGGTCCTACAATGAGCAGTTCTTC.